These 10 T cell receptor beta chains came from one sample sequenced in a study of blood T cell repertoires in COVID-19. Data came from immunoSEQ multiplex PCR; TCRdb stores just in-frame clones and leaves some out. The data hold approximately 81,000 clones, with about four fifths observed a single time. Sequencing input: peripheral blood. These TCRs come from a human donor in a cohort sampled during active COVID-19.

V and J are TRBV19 and TRBJ2-6; D possibly corresponds to TRBD1 (7 bases). Germline V gene lookup returns CDR1 LNHDA and CDR2 SQIVND (reference sequence). There are 18 residues in the CDR3. The V end lost 2 bases, the J end lost 0 bases, and 14 bases lay between the germline ends. Written as DNA, the CDR3 is TGTGCCAGTAGTATACGGGGGACAGACCCCTCTGGGGCCAACGTCCTGACTTTC. Protein sequence: CASSIRGTDPSGANVLTF.

For this clone: At the DNA level, this CDR3 is encoded by other sequences in the same sample as well. The chain couples TRBV27 to TRBJ1-6; a possible D gene is TRBD1 (5 bases). This CDR3 is built from 14 residues. V was cut by 2 bases and J by 6 bases, with 8 bases left in between. CDR1 and CDR2 (germline): MNHEY, SMNVEV (reference sequence). The CDR3 DNA sequence: TGTGCCAGCAGTTTAAACAGGCCTAATTCACCCCTCCACTTT. Amino acids: CASSLNRPNSPLHF.

This chain joins TRBV11-2 and TRBJ2-1, with D tentatively TRBD1 (6 bases). This CDR3 is built from 14 residues. Germline V CDR1 and CDR2: SGHAT, FQNNGV. The ends were cut back, 2 bases at V and 2 bases at J, with 7 bases in the middle. The CDR3 DNA is TGTGCCAGCAGCTTATGGACAGCCTACAATGAGCAGTTCTTC. This codes for CASSLWTAYNEQFF.

V usage is TRBV6-1 and J usage is TRBJ2-6, with D possibly matching TRBD1 (6 bases). Trimming pared 0 bases from V and 3 bases from J, leaving 9 bases between. CDR1 MNHNS and CDR2 SASEGT come from the germline V gene. This CDR3 spans 16 amino acids. The CDR3 region has the DNA TGTGCCAGCAGTGAAGCCCACAGGGTTGGGGCCAACGTCCTGACTTTC. Its protein product is CASSEAHRVGANVLTF.

The rearrangement joins TRBV4-1 to TRBJ1-5; D possibly corresponds to TRBD1 (6 bases). The CDR3 is 15 residues long. Trimming cost V 2 bases and J 3 bases, with 11 bases left between them. CDR1 is MGHRA and CDR2 is YSYEKL in the germline V gene. The CDR3 sequence: CASSQYRDNNQPQHF. Written as DNA, the CDR3 is TGCGCCAGCAGCCAATACCGGGACAACAATCAGCCCCAGCATTTT.

The chain joins TRBV7-9 to TRBJ1-5; no clear D. This CDR3 region has 14 residues. Germline CDR1 is SEHNR and CDR2 is FQNEAQ (reference sequence). Trimming shortened V by 3 bases and J by 6 bases, and 12 bases separated the two germline ends. CDR3 nucleotides: TGTGCCAGCAGCTTTTACGGGGTGGGTCAGCCCCAGCATTTT. This gives the protein CASSFYGVGQPQHF.

This rearrangement joins TRBV27 to TRBJ1-2; D is ambiguous. CDR3 length: 14 residues. CDR1 is MNHEY and CDR2 is SMNVEV in the germline V gene (reference sequence). Trimming shortened V by 5 bases and J by 8 bases, and 18 bases separated the two germline ends. In DNA form, the CDR3 reads TGTGCCAGCAGTCCCGGGAGATGGGTGGAGGGCTACACCTTC. Translating it yields CASSPGRWVEGYTF.

CDR3 sequence (DNA): TGTGCCAGCAGCTTAGCCCTGAGCCACGAGCAGTACTTC. It encodes CASSLALSHEQYF. V and J are TRBV7-2 and TRBJ2-7; D is undetermined. Germline V gives CDR1 SGHTA, CDR2 FQGNSA. V lost 0 bases and J 5 bases, leaving 8 bases between the germline ends. The CDR3 is 13 residues long.

The chain couples TRBV15 to TRBJ1-1; D is perhaps TRBD1 (5 bases). CDR1 is LNHNV, CDR2 YYDKDF, per germline (reference sequence). Trimming left V 1 base short and J 4 bases short, with 10 bases between. The CDR3 contains 14 residues. The CDR3 DNA sequence: TGTGCCACCAGCAGAGGTCAGGGTTCCACTGAAGCTTTCTTT. It translates to CATSRGQGSTEAFF.

This chain links TRBV3-1 (or the pseudogene TRBV3-2) with TRBJ2-1, with 7 bases aligning to TRBD2. V lost 4 bases and J lost 5; bases outside the gene matches: 8. The CDR3 spans 15 residues. CDR1 and CDR2 from the germline V gene are LGHDT and YNNKEL (reference sequence). CDR3 in DNA: TGTGCCAGCAGCCTCATTAGGACTAGTCACAATGAGCAGTTCTTC. Residues: CASSLIRTSHNEQFF.